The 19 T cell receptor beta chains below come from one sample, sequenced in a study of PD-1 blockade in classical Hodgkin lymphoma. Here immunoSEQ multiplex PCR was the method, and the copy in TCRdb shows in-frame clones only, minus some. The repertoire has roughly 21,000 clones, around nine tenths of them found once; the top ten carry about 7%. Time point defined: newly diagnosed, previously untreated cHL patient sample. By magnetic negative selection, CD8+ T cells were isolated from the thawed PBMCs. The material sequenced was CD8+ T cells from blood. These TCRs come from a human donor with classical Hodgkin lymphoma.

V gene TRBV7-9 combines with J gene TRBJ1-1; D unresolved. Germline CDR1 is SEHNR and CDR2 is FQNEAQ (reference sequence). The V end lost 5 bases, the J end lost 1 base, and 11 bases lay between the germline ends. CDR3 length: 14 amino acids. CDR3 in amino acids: CASSTFTENTEAFF. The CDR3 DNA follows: TGTGCCAGCAGCACTTTTACAGAGAACACTGAAGCTTTCTTT. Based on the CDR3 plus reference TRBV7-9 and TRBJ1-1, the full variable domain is DTGVSQNPRHKITKRGQNVTFRCDPISEHNRLYWYRQTLGQGPEFLTYFQNEAQLEKSRLLSDRFSAERPKGSFSTLEIQRTEQGDSAMYLCASSTFTENTEAFFGQGTRLTVV.

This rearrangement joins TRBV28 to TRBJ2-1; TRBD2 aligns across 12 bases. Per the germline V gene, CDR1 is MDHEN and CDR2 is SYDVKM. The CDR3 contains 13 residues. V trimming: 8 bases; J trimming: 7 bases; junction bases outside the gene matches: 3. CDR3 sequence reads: CASELAGGNEQFF. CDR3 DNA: TGTGCCAGCGAACTAGCGGGAGGAAATGAGCAGTTCTTC.

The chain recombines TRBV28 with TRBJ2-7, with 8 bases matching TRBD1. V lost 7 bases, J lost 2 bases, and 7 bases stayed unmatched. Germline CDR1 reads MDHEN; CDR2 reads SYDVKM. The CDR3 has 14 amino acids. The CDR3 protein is CASTLDRVPYEQYF. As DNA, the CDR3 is TGTGCCAGCACTTTGGACAGGGTCCCCTACGAGCAGTACTTC. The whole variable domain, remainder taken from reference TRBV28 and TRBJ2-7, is DVKVTQSSRYLVKRTGEKVFLECVQDMDHENMFWYRQDPGLGLRLIYFSYDVKMKEKGDIPEGYSVSREKKERFSLILESASTNQTSMYLCASTLDRVPYEQYFGPGTRLTVT.

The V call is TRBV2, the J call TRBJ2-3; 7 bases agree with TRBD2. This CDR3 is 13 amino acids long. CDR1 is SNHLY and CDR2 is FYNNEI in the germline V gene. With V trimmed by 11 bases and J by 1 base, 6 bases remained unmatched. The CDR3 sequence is CAYDRGGTDTQYF. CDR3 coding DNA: TGTGCCTACGATCGGGGGGGCACAGATACGCAGTATTTT.

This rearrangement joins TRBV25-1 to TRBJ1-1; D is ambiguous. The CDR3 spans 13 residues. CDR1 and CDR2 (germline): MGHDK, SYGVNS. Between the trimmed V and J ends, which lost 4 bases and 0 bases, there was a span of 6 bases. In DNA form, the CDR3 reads TGTGCCAGCAGTGGGGTGATGAACACTGAAGCTTTCTTT. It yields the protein CASSGVMNTEAFF. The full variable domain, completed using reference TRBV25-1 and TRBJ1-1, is EADIYQTPRYLVIGTGKKITLECSQTMGHDKMYWYQQDPGMELHLIHYSYGVNSTEKGDLSSESTVSRIRTEHFPLTLESARPSHTSQYLCASSGVMNTEAFFGQGTRLTVV.

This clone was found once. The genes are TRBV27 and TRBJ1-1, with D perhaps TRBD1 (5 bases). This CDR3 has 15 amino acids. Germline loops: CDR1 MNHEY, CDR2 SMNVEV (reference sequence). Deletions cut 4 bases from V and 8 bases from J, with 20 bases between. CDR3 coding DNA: TGTGCCAGCAGTTCCCCCCGGGACGGATTCGTGGAAGCTTTCTTT. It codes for CASSSPRDGFVEAFF.

The CDR3 sequence is CASGRDREKSGYTF. The CDR3 bases are TGTGCCAGCGGCCGGGACAGGGAAAAGAGTGGCTACACCTTC. The V call is TRBV6-6, the J call TRBJ1-2; 9 nucleotides line up with TRBD1. V lost 8 bases and J lost 7; bases outside the gene matches: 11. The CDR3 is 14 amino acids. Germline CDR1 is MNHNY and CDR2 is SVGAGI (reference sequence).

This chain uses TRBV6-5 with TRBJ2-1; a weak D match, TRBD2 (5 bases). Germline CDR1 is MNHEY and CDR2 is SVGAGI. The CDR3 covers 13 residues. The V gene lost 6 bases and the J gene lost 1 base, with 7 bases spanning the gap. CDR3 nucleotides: TGTGCCAGCAGCCGGAGGTCCTACAATGAGCAGTTCTTC. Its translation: CASSRRSYNEQFF.

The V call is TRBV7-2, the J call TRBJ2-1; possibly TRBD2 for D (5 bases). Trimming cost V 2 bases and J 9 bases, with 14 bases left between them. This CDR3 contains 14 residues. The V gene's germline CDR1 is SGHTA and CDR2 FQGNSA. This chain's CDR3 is CASSLLEVASEQFF. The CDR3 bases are TGTGCCAGCAGCTTATTGGAGGTGGCTAGTGAGCAGTTCTTC.

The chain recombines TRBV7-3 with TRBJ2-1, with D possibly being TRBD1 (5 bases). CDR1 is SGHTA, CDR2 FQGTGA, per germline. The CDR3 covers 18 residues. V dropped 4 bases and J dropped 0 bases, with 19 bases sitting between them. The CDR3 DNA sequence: TGTGCCAGCAGCTCTCCAGGACATATCCTAATCTCCTACAATGAGCAGTTCTTC. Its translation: CASSSPGHILISYNEQFF.

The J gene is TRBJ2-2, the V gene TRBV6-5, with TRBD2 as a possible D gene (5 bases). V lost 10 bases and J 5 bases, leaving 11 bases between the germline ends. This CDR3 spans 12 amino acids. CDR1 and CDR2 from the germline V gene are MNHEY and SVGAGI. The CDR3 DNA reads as TGTGCCACCGAGGAGGTAACCGGGGAGCTGTTTTTT. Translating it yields CATEEVTGELFF.

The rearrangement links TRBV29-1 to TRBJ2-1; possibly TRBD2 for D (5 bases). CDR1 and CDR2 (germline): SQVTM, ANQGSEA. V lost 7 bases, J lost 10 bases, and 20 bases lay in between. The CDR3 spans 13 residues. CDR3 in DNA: TGCAGCGCCGCAACTAGAGTAGGGTGGGAGCAGTTCTTC. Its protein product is CSAATRVGWEQFF.

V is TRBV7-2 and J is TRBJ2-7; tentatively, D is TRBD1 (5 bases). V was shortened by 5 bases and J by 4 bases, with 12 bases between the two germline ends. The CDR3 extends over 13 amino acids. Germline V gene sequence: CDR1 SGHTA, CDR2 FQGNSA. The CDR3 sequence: CASSPWQGYEQYF. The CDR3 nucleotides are TGTGCCAGCAGCCCCTGGCAGGGATACGAGCAGTACTTC.

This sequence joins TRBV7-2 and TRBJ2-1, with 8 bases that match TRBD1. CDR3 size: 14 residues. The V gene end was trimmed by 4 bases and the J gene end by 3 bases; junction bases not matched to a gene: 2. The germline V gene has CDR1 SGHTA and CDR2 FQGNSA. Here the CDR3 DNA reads TGTGCCAGCAGCTCCAGGGGGCGCTACAATGAGCAGTTCTTC. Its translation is CASSSRGRYNEQFF.

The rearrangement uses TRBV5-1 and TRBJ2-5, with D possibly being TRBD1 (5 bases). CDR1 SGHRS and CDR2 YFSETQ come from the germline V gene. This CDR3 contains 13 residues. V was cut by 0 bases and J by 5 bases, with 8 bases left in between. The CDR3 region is CASSLVPGETQYF. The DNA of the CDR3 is TGCGCCAGCAGCTTGGTGCCAGGGGAGACCCAGTACTTC.

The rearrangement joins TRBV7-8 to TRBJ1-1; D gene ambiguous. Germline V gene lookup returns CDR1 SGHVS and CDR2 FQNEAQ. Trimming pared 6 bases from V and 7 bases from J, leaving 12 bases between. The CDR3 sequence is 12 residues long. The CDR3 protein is CASSYRHYEAFF. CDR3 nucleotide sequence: TGTGCCAGCAGTTACCGGCATTATGAAGCTTTCTTT.

CDR3 loop: CASSYNMEIGGYTF. Here the CDR3 DNA reads TGTGCCAGCAGTTACAATATGGAAATAGGTGGCTACACCTTC. The V call is TRBV6-5, the J call TRBJ1-2, with D unclear. This CDR3 has 14 amino acids. Germline loops: CDR1 MNHEY, CDR2 SVGAGI. Trimming stripped 2 bases from V and 7 bases from J, with 14 bases between.

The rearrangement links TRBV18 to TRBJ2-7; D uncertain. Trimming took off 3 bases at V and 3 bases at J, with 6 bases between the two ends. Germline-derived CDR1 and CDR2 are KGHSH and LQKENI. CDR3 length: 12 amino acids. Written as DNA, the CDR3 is TGTGCCAGCTCACCCCCTGGCTACGAGCAGTACTTC. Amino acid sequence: CASSPPGYEQYF. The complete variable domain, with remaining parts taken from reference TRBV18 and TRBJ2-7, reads NAGVMQNPRHLVRRRGQEARLRCSPMKGHSHVYWYRQLPEEGLKFMVYLQKENIIDESGMPKERFSAEFPKEGPSILRIQQVVRGDSAAYFCASSPPGYEQYFGPGTRLTVT.

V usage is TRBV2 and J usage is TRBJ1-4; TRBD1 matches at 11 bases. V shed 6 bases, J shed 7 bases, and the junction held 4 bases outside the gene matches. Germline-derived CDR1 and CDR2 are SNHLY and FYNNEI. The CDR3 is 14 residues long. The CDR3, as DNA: TGTGCCAGCAGCCTGGACAGGGGGCTTGAAAAACTGTTTTTT. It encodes CASSLDRGLEKLFF.